This record concerns one T cell receptor beta chain sequence. Only a few counts were recorded for this clonotype. Its antigen is currently not known. Qualities for individual bases were not recorded, and no much larger clone is one base off. From its cysteine to its phenylalanine, the CDR3 spans 19 amino acids. Just CDR3 DNA is preserved here, 57 bases in frame from base 1. CDR1 SGHRS and CDR2 YFSETQ are derived from the germline V gene. Unmatched junction bases come to 19, with V trimmed by 4 bases and J by 7 bases. Sequencer: Illumina NovaSeq 6000. cDNA libraries for TCRalpha and TCRbeta were prepared by 5'RACE using constant-segment primers, with sample barcodes and unique molecular identifiers added. Trizol reagent was used to extract RNA from every sample. Library amplification was performed in two PCR steps, and a second sample barcode and Illumina TruSeq adapters were introduced in the second step. The libraries were sequenced on an Illumina NovaSeq using 2 x 150 bp paired-end reads. Turning to the authors' computational methods: With migec v1.2.7, reads were demultiplexed and then collapsed into UMI-guided consensus sequences. With mixcr v2.1.11, UMI consensuses were aligned to TRA and TRB V and J templates and assembled into clonotypes. Clonotypes were classified as expanded or contracted when called significant by both edgeR and NoisET, with noise models trained on biological replicates. edgeR calls used a false discovery rate-adjusted p below 0.01 and a log2 fold-change threshold of 1. As an exploratory analysis of dynamics, max-normalized trajectories of the 1000 most abundant clonotypes were examined with PCA combined with hierarchical clustering. Separately sequenced CD4+ and CD8+ repertoires were used to assign the CD4 or CD8 phenotype of responding clones. TCRdb trimmed the raw reads at Q25, called clones with MiXCR and kept productive beta chains. Rows matching on CDR3 protein sequence are summarized as one entry with the most common DNA and genes. The V and J calls reflect TCRdb's pipeline rather than the authors' work. This sample has about half a million distinct CDR3 sequences in its table, and about 20% of those were observed once. The ten largest clones add up to more than 9% of the sample.

This record comes from a study of T-cell memory formation after mild COVID-19 (dated by TCRdb to the early 2020s). Some background on the complete study: TCR sequence clusters from the two donors were found to be largely donor specific. The cohort was made up of two young adult volunteers, one female and one male, who were previously healthy. In two donors, T-cell clones that expanded and contracted after mild COVID-19 were followed by sequencing TCRalpha and TCRbeta repertoires longitudinally. What the work shows at the level of the full study, not this receptor alone: SARS-CoV-2 specificity was not confirmed for the second-wave clones peaking on day 37. Contracting CD4+ clones appeared mostly in the CM and EM memory subsets, whereas CD8+ clones were enriched in EMRA. Only a couple of mild cases were covered in the study, and larger cohorts including severe cases with pre-infection samples were considered necessary. Balanced CD4/CD8 phenotypes were observed for clones contracting from day 15 to 85, whereas a bias towards CD4+ was observed for a second wave of clones expanding from day 15 to 37. Some responding clones were detected in pre-infection memory, which suggested that pre-existing cross-reactive memory T cells had joined the SARS-CoV-2 response.

PBMCs were isolated by Ficoll-Paque density gradient centrifugation. Recombination connected TRBV5-1 to TRBJ2-3, with 12 bases aligning to TRBD2. The TCR sequence derives from an adult woman who had mild COVID-19 (a few samples of this study predate the infection). The sample titles of this study are shuffled in the database, so cell type and time point are left out; the donor was told from shared clones. The material sequenced was PBMCs or a T cell subset sorted from them (not recorded which). The CDR3 amino acid sequence is: CASSAGLAGPLPVQYTQYF. In nucleotide form, the sequence is TGCGCCAGCAGCGCGGGACTAGCGGGCCCTCTGCCGGTCCAATATACGCAGTATTTT.